Described below is a single T cell receptor (beta chain) sequence and its context. This sample is drawn from a study of graft-versus-host responses after intestinal transplantation. Study-level information: As for transplant type, recipients had multivisceral, liver-intestinal, or isolated intestinal grafts. Induction using anti-thymocyte globulin, followed by tacrolimus and steroids for around 3 years, was given to all recipients.

Germline values: CDR1 SEHNR, CDR2 FQNEAQ (reference sequence). The CDR3 is made up of 16 amino acids. With 6 bases removed from V and 1 base from J, the gap between germline ends came to 15 bases. Measured with immunoSEQ multiplex PCR; TCRdb has only the in-frame clones, and not every one. This table has some 8,500 clones, roughly 92% appearing once. The sequences come from PBMCs, collected around 30 days after intestinal transplant. The TCR originated in a human patient who received an intestinal transplant, so some T cells may come from the graft donor. The rearrangement joins TRBV7-9 to TRBJ1-4; D uncertain. This CDR3 reads CASRHRAARTNEKLFF. CDR3 nucleotide sequence: TGTGCCAGCAGACATCGTGCCGCCAGAACTAATGAAAAACTGTTTTTT.